A single sample is the source of the 10 T cell receptor beta chains below, sequenced in a study of T cell changes during pregnancy in multiple sclerosis (dated by TCRdb to between 2017 and 2020). The method was the immunoSEQ multiplex PCR assay. TCRdb carries this immuneACCESS record with in-frame sequences only. Its versions omit some clonotypes, under half of them owing to an unresolved V gene in the studies checked, with the rest unexplained. The sample data list 55,000 to 85,000 clones, and less than 95% of these were observed just once. The top ten clonotypes cover around 1.4% of the sample. The specimen was peripheral blood, collected in the third trimester of pregnancy. Receptor source: a female donor with multiple sclerosis, enrolled in a pregnancy study.

J is TRBJ2-5 and V is TRBV9; possible D gene TRBD2, 6 bases. The CDR3 has 13 amino acids. V lost 0 bases, J lost 6 bases, and 9 bases lay in between. CDR1 and CDR2 (germline): SGDLS, YYNGEE. For the CDR3, the DNA is TGTGCCAGCAGCGTAGGGGACTCGAAGACCCAGTACTTC. Translating gives CASSVGDSKTQYF.

The gene calls are TRBV5-1 and TRBJ2-1; the D is unclear. V shed 3 bases and J shed 0 bases, with 16 bases lying between them. Germline V CDR1 and CDR2: SGHRS, YFSETQ. The CDR3 is 17 residues long. CDR3 coding DNA: TGCGCCAGCAGCTCGTCGGTGACTTCAAGCTCCTACAATGAGCAGTTCTTC. Protein product: CASSSSVTSSSYNEQFF.

The rearrangement links TRBV18 to TRBJ1-1, with unresolved D. This CDR3 has 13 residues. Germline V lookup: CDR1 KGHSH, CDR2 LQKENI. CDR3 nucleotide sequence: TGTGCTTCCGCGGAGGGTATGAACACTGAAGCTTTCTTT. Translating it yields CASAEGMNTEAFF.

The V call is TRBV5-1, the J call TRBJ2-5, with D possibly matching TRBD1 (6 bases). V was pared by 4 bases and J by 2 bases, with 12 bases between. CDR3 length equals 14 residues. Germline V CDR1 and CDR2: SGHRS, YFSETQ. In DNA, the CDR3 is TGCGCCAGCAGCCGACTCGGGACACAAGAGACCCAGTACTTC. It encodes CASSRLGTQETQYF.

This chain connects TRBV29-1 to TRBJ2-1; tentatively, D is TRBD1 (5 bases). V lost 5 bases, J lost 6 bases, and 11 bases lay in between. CDR1 SQVTM and CDR2 ANQGSEA come from the germline V gene. The CDR3 runs to 12 residues. As DNA, the CDR3 is TGCAGCGTTCTTTCCGACAGCAATGAGCAGTTCTTC. This sequence encodes CSVLSDSNEQFF.

The chain uses TRBV5-4 and TRBJ2-1, with a possible D match to TRBD2 (6 bases). This CDR3 contains 11 residues. Germline V gene lookup returns CDR1 SGHNT and CDR2 YYREEE (reference sequence). Trimming left V 4 bases short and J 10 bases short, with 9 bases between. The DNA for the CDR3 is TGTGCCAGCAGCCGGAGGGAAGAGCAGTTCTTC. As protein: CASSRREEQFF.

The rearrangement joins TRBV18 to TRBJ2-5; D unclear. Germline V gives CDR1 KGHSH, CDR2 LQKENI. Trimming shortened V by 5 bases and J by 1 base, and 8 bases separated the two germline ends. This CDR3 has 13 residues. CDR3 nucleotides: TGTGCCAGCTCAACATCGCTCCAAGAGACCCAGTACTTC. Translating it yields CASSTSLQETQYF.

The V call is TRBV6-5, the J call TRBJ1-2; 7 nucleotides agree with TRBD1. This CDR3 has 15 amino acids. Trimming took 0 bases from V and 7 from J; bases not matched to a gene: 8. The germline V gene has CDR1 MNHEY and CDR2 SVGAGI. Here the CDR3 DNA reads TGTGCCAGCAGTTACTCGAATCTCCAGGGGGTTGGCTACACCTTC. Translation gives CASSYSNLQGVGYTF.

The V and J genes are TRBV28 and TRBJ1-1, with a possible D match to TRBD1 (6 bases). This CDR3 is built from 14 residues. In germline, CDR1 is MDHEN, CDR2 SYDVKM. V was clipped by 6 bases and J by 12 bases, with 23 bases between them. The CDR3 here is CASRPGGGGVGTFF. As DNA, the CDR3 is TGTGCCAGCAGGCCCGGGGGAGGGGGTGTTGGGACTTTCTTT.

The chain employs TRBV4-3 and TRBJ2-1; TRBD2 agrees at 7 bases. The CDR3 runs to 17 residues. V lost 0 bases to trimming and J lost 0 bases; unmatched junction nucleotides: 5. CDR1 is LGHNA and CDR2 is YSLEER in the germline V gene. CDR3 DNA: TGCGCCAGCAGCCAAGATACAGCGGGGAGCTCCTACAATGAGCAGTTCTTC. This sequence encodes CASSQDTAGSSYNEQFF.